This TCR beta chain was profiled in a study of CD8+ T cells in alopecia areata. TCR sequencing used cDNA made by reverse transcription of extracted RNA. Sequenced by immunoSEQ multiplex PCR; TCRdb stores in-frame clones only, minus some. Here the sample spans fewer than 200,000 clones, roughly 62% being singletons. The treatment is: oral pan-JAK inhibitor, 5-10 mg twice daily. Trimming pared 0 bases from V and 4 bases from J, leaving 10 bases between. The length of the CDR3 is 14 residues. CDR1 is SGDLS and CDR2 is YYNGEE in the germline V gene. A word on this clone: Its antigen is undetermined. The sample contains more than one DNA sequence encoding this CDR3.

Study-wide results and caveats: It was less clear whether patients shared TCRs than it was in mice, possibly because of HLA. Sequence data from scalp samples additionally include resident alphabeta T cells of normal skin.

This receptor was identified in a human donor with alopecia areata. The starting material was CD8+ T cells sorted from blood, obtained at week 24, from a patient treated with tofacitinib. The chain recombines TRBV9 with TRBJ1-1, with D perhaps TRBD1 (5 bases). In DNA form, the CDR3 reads TGTGCCAGCAGCGTAGCTACTGGGGGCACTGAAGCTTTCTTT. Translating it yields CASSVATGGTEAFF.